This TCR beta chain was sequenced for a study of OX40 agonist ivuxolimab in advanced cancers. Study at large: Participants, 82.7% male, averaged approximately 60 years of age, ranging from about 23 to 90. Earlier treatment with anti-PD-1, anti-PD-L1 or anti-CTLA-4 was permitted, and around 43% had received some.

About this clone itself: Antigen specificity is unknown.

With 4 bases clipped from V and 9 bases from J, the junction kept 8 bases outside the gene matches. CDR1 is SQVTM, CDR2 ANQGSEA, per germline. The CDR3 extends over 13 amino acids. Study observations and caveats: At doses 0.1 to 3.0 mg/kg, CD4+ and CD8+ clones expanded.

Clones were read by immunoSEQ multiplex PCR, and TCRdb kept only the in-frame ones, dropping some. The table has 100,000 to 150,000 clones, around 92% seen once. This chain uses TRBV29-1 with TRBJ2-1, with TRBD2 identical over 8 bases. The material was CD4+ or CD8+ T cells sorted from blood, obtained in a trial of the OX40 agonist ivuxolimab. The source of this sequence is an adult with an advanced solid tumor such as melanoma, head and neck, liver or kidney cancer. This CDR3 reads CSVVLGAGAEQFF. CDR3 nucleotide sequence: TGCAGCGTTGTGCTGGGAGCGGGGGCTGAGCAGTTCTTC.